This TCR beta chain appears in the sequencing data of a study of blood T cell repertoires in COVID-19. The V end was cut by 2 bases, the J end by 7 bases, with 14 bases between. Germline assignment: CDR1 SGHVS and CDR2 FQNEAQ. The CDR3 runs 14 residues. Generated by immunoSEQ multiplex PCR, the TCRdb table keeps only in-frame clones and is missing some. This table has some 260,000 clones, 70% to 90% appearing once. The gene calls are TRBV7-8 and TRBJ1-1, with unresolved D. This receptor was obtained from a woman in her twenties or thirties with COVID-19, enrolled during active disease. Sequencing was performed on peripheral blood. CDR3: CASSLRRFALEAFF. The CDR3 DNA sequence: TGTGCCAGCAGCTTACGCAGGTTCGCCCTTGAAGCTTTCTTT.